This passage covers 4 T cell receptor beta chains from one sample sequenced in a study of OX40 agonist ivuxolimab in advanced cancers. The repertoire was sequenced with immunoSEQ multiplex PCR; TCRdb's copy has only in-frame clones and lacks some. The sample lists over 80,000 clones, about 90% occurring once. This material consisted of CD4+ or CD8+ T cells sorted from blood, taken in a trial of the OX40 agonist ivuxolimab. The receptors here all came from an adult with an advanced solid tumor such as melanoma, head and neck, liver or kidney cancer.

The gene calls are TRBV30 and TRBJ2-1, with unresolved D. Germline values: CDR1 GTSNPN, CDR2 SVGIG (reference sequence). The CDR3 totals 13 residues. V was clipped by 3 bases and J by 0 bases, with 6 bases between them. The CDR3 region is CAWSRSSYNEQFF. The CDR3 DNA follows: TGTGCCTGGAGCAGAAGCTCCTACAATGAGCAGTTCTTC.

This clone has a single count. The V call is TRBV4-2, the J call TRBJ2-7, with unresolved D. This CDR3 has 14 residues. V lost 0 bases, J lost 3 bases, and 9 bases lay in between. Per germline, CDR1 LGHNA and CDR2 YNFKEQ. The CDR3 here is CASSQEWASYEQYF. In nucleotides, the CDR3 is TGTGCCAGCAGCCAAGAATGGGCTAGCTACGAGCAGTACTTC.

The table lists this clone with a count of one. This chain joins TRBV4-3 and TRBJ2-1; TRBD2 matches 12 bases. Per the germline V gene, CDR1 is LGHNA and CDR2 is YSLEER. The CDR3 loop spans 15 amino acids. The V and J ends lost 3 bases and 8 bases, in that order; junction bases with no gene match: 5. The CDR3 region has the DNA TGCGCCAGCAGCCAGACTAGCGGGAGTTTGGATGAGCAGTTCTTC. It translates to CASSQTSGSLDEQFF.

The rearrangement links TRBV6-5 to TRBJ1-6, with 9 bases identical to TRBD1. The trim removed 6 bases at V and 10 bases at J, leaving 7 bases unmatched. Per germline, CDR1 MNHEY and CDR2 SVGAGI. This CDR3 spans 14 amino acids. CDR3 DNA sequence: TGTGCCAGCAGGCGACTTACAGGGGGCTCACCCCTCCACTTT. Translated: CASRRLTGGSPLHF.